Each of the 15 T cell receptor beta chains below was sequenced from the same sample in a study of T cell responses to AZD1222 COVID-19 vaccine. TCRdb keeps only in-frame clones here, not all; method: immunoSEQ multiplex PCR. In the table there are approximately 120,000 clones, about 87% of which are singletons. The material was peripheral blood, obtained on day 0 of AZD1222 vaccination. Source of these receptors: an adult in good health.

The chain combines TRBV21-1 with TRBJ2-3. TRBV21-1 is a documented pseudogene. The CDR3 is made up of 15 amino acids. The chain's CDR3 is CASIPRGQGTDTQYF. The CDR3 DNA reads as TGTGCCAGCATTCCCCGGGGGCAGGGGACAGATACGCAGTATTTT.

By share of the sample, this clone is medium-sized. The chain's CDR3 is CASSPAQTTGREKLFF. The CDR3 DNA sequence: TGTGCCAGCAGCCCAGCCCAGACGACAGGTCGGGAAAAACTGTTTTTT. This chain connects TRBV7-9 to TRBJ1-4, with D possibly matching TRBD1 (6 bases). The germline V and J ends were trimmed by 5 bases and 8 bases, with 21 bases remaining between them. The V gene's germline CDR1 is SEHNR and CDR2 FQNEAQ (reference sequence). The length of the CDR3 is 16 residues.

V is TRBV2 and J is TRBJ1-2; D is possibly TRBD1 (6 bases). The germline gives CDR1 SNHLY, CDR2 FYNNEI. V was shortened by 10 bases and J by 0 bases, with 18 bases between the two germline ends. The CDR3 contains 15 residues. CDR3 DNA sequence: TGTGCCACCCAGGGGTTGGGGGTCTCTAACTATGGCTACACCTTC. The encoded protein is CATQGLGVSNYGYTF. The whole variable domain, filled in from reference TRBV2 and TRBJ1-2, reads EPEVTQTPSHQVTQMGQEVILRCVPISNHLYFYWYRQILGQKVEFLVSFYNNEISEKSEIFDDQFSVERPDGSNFTLKIRSTKLEDSAMYFCATQGLGVSNYGYTFGSGTRLTVV.

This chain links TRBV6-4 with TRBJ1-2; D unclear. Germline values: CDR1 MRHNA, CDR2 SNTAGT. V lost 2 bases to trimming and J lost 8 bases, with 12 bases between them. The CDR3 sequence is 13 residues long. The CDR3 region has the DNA TGTGCCAGCAGTGACGACCCGGCCCACGGCTACACCTTC. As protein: CASSDDPAHGYTF.

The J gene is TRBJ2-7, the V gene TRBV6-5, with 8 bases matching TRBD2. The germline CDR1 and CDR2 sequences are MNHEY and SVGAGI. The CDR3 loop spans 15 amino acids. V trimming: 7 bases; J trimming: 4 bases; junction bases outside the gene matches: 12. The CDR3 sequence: CASILGGGLPYEQYF. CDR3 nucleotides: TGTGCCAGCATCCTTGGCGGGGGGCTACCGTACGAGCAGTACTTC.

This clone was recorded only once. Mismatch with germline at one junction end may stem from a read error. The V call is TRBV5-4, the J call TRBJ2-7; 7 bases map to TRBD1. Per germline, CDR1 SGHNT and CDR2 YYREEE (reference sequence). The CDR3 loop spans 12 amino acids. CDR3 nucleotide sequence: TGTGCCAGCAGCTTGGAGACAGGGAGAGGGAACTTC. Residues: CASSLETGRGNF.

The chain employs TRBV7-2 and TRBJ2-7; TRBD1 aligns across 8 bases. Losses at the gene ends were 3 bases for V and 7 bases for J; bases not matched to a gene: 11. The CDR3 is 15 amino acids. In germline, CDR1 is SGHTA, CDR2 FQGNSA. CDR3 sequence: CASSFRDRPTGEQYF. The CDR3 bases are TGTGCCAGCAGCTTCCGGGACAGGCCGACCGGGGAGCAGTACTTC.

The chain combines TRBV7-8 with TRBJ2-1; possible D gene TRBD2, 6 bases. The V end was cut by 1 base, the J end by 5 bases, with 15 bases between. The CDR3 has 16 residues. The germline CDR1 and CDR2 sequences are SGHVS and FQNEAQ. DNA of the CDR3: TGTGCCAGCAGCTTAGTGACGGGAGAGGTGGACAATGAGCAGTTCTTC. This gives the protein CASSLVTGEVDNEQFF.

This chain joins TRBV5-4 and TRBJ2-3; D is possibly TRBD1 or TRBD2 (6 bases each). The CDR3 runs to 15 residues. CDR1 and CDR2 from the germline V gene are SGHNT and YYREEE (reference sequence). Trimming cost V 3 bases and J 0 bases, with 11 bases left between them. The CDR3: CASSWGRGSTDTQYF. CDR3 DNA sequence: TGTGCCAGCAGCTGGGGGCGGGGAAGCACAGATACGCAGTATTTT.

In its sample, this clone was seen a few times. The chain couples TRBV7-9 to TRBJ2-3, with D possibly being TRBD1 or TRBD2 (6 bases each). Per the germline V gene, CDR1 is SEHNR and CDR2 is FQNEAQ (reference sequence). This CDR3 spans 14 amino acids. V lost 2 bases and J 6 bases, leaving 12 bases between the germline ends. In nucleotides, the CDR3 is TGTGCCAGCAGCTTAAGGAGGGGGGAGGATACGCAGTATTTT. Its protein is CASSLRRGEDTQYF.

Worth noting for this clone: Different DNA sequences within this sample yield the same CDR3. CDR3 protein: CASSPDSSYEQYF. CDR3 DNA sequence: TGCGCCAGCAGCCCGGACTCCTCATACGAGCAGTACTTC. V gene TRBV5-1 combines with J gene TRBJ2-7, with D perhaps TRBD2 (5 bases). Trimming cost V 4 bases and J 4 bases, with 12 bases left between them. The CDR3 has 13 residues. CDR1 is SGHRS and CDR2 is YFSETQ in the germline V gene.

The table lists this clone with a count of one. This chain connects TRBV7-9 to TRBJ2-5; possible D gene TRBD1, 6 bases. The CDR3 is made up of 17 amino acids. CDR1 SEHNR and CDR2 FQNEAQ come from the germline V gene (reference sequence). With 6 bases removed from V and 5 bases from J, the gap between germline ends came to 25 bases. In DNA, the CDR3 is TGTGCCAGCAGAACACCAGGGGACACGACCTTTAGGGAGACCCAGTACTTC. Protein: CASRTPGDTTFRETQYF.

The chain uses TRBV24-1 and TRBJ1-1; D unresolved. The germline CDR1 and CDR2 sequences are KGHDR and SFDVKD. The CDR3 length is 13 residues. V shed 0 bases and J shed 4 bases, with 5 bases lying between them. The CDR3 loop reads CATSDLDGTEAFF. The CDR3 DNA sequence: TGTGCCACCAGTGATTTGGACGGCACTGAAGCTTTCTTT.

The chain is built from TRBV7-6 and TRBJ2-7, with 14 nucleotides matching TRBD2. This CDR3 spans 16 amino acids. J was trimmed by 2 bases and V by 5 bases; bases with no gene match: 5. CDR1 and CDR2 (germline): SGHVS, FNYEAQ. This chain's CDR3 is CASSPGTSGGAYEQYF. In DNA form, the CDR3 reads TGTGCCAGCAGCCCCGGGACTAGCGGGGGTGCCTACGAGCAGTACTTC.

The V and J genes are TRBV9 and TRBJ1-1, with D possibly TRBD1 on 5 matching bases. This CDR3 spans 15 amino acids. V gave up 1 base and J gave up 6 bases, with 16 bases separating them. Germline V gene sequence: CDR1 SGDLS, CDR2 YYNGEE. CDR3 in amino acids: CASSVFGSQGAEAFF. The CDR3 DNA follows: TGTGCCAGCAGCGTATTTGGCTCTCAAGGGGCTGAAGCTTTCTTT.